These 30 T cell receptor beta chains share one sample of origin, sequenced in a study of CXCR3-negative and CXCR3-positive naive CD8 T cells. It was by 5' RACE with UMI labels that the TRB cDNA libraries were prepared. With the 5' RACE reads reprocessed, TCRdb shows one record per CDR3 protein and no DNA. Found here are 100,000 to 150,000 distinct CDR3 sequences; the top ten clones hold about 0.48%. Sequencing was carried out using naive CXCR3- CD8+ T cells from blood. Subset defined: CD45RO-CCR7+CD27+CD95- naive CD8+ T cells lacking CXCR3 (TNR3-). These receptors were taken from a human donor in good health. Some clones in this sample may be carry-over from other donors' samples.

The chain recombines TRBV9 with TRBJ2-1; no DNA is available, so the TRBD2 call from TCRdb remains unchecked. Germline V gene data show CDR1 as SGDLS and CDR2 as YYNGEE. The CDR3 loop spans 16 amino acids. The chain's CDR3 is CASSVGSSGARDEQFF.

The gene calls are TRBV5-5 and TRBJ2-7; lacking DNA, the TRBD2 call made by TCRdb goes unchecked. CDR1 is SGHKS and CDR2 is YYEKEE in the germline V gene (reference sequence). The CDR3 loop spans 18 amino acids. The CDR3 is CASSLALAGGPRGYEQYF.

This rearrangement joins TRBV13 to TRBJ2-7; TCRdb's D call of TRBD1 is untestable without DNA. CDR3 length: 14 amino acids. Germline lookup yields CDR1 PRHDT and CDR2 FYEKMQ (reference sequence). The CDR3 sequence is CASSFGQTGGELYF.

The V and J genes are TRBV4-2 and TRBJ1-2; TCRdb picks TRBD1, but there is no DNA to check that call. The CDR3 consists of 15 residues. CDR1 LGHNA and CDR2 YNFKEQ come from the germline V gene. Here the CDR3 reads CASSQGAGQGYGYTF.

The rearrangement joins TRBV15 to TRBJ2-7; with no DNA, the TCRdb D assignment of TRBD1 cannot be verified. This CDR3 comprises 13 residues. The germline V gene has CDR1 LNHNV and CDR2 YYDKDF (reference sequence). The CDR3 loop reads CATSRVLALEQYF.

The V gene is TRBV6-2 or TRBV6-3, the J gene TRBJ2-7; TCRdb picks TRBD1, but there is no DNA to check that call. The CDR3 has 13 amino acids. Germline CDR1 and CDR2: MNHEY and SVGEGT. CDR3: CASSSGNGNEQYF.

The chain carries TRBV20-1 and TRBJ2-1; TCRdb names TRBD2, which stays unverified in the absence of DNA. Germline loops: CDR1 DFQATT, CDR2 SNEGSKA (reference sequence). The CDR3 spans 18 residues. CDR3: CSARALAGGPRSYNEQFF.

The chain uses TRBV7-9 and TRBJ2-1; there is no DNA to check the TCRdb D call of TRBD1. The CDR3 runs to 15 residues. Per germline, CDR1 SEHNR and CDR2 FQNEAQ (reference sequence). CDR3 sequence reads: CASSDRGGAHNEQFF.

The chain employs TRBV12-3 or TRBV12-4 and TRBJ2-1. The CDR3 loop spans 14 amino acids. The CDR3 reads CASSLTGQNNEQFF.

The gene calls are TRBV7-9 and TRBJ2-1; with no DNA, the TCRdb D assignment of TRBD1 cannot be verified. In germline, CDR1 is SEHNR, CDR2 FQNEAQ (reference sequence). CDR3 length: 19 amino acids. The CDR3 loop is CASSDRPIGVQGSYNEQFF.

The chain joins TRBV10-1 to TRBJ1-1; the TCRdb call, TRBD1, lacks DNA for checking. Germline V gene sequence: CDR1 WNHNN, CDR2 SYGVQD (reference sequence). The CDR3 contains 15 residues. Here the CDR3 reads CASSADSPANTEAFF.

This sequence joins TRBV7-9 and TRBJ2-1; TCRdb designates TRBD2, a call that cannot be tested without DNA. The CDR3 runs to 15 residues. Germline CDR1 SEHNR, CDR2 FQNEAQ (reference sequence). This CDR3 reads CATPLRLAVYNEQFF.

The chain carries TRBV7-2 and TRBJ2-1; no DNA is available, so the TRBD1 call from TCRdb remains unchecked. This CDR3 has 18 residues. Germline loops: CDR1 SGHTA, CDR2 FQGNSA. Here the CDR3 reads CASSRLKGTGSSYNEQFF.

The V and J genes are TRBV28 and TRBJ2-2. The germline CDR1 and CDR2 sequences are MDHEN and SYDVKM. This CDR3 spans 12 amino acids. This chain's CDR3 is CASSYWNGELFF.

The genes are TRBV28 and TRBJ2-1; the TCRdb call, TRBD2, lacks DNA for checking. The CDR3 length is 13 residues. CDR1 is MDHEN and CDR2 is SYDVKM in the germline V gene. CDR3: CASSFGGLNEQFF.

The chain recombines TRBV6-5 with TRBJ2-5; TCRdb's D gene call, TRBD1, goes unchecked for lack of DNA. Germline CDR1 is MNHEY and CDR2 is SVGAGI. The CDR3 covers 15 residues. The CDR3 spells CASSYFGGPQETQYF.

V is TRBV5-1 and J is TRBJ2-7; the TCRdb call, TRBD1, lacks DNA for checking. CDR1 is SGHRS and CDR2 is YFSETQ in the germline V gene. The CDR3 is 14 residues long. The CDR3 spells CASSLGTGAYEQYF.

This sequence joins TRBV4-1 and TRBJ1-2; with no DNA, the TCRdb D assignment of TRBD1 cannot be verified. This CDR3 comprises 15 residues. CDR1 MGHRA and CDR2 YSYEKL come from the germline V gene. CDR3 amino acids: CASTSEGQGGYGYTF.

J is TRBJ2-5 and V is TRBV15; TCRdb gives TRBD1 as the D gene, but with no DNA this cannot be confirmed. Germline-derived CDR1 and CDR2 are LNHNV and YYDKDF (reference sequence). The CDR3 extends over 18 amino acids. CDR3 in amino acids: CATSRDILGGSNQETQYF. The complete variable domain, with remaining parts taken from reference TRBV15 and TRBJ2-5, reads DAMVIQNPRYQVTQFGKPVTLSCSQTLNHNVMYWYQQKSSQAPKLLFHYYDKDFNNEADTPDNFQSRRPNTSFCFLDIRSPGLGDTAMYLCATSRDILGGSNQETQYFGPGTRLLVL.

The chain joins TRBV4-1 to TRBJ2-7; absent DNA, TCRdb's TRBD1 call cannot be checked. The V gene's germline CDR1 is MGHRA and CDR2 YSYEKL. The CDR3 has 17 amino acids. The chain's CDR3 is CASSQEPTGTGGNEQYF.

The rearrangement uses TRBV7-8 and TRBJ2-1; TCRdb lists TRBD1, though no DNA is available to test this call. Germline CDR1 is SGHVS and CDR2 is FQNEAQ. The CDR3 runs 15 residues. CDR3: CASSLATGAYNEQFF. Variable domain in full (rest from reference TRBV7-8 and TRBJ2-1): GAGVSQSPRYKVAKRGQDVALRCDPISGHVSLFWYQQALGQGPEFLTYFQNEAQLDKSGLPSDRFFAERPEGSVSTLKIQRTQQEDSAVYLCASSLATGAYNEQFFGPGTRLTVL.

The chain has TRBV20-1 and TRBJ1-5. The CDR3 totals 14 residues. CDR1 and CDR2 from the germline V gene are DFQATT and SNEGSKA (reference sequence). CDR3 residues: CSASRDISNQPQHF.

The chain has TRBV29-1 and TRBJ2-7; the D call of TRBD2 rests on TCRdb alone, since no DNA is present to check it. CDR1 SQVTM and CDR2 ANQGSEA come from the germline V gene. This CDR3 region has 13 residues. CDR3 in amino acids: CSALLAGAYEQYF.

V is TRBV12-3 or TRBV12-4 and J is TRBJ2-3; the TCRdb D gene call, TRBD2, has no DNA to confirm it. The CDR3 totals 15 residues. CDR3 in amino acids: CASSLGGSWTDTQYF.

The CDR3: CASQPGLGLTGELFF. The V call is TRBV7-7, the J call TRBJ2-2; TCRdb returns TRBD2, unconfirmable since there is no DNA. The CDR3 length is 15 residues. Germline V lookup: CDR1 SSHAT, CDR2 FNYEAQ (reference sequence). Based on the CDR3 plus reference TRBV7-7 and TRBJ2-2, the full variable domain is GAGVSQSPRYKVTKRGQDVTLRCDPISSHATLYWYQQALGQGPEFLTYFNYEAQPDKSGLPSDRFSAERPEGSISTLTIQRTEQRDSAMYRCASQPGLGLTGELFFGEGSRLTVL.

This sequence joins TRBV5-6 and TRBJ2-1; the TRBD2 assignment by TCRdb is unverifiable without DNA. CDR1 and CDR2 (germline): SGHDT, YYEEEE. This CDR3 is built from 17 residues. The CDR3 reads CASSLGLAGGPGNEQFF.

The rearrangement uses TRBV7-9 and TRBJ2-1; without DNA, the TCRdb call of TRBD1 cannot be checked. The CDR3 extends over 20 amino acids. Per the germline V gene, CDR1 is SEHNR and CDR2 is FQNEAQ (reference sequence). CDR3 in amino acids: CASRIAGSGPLADSYNEQFF.

CDR3 residues: CASSPFAGYEQYF. The chain uses TRBV7-9 and TRBJ2-7. There are 13 residues in the CDR3. The germline gives CDR1 SEHNR, CDR2 FQNEAQ (reference sequence).

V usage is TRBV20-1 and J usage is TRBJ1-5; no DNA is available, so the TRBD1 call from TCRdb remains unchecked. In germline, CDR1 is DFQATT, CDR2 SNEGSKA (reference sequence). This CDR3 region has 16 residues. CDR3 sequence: CSARGQGFGGNQPQHF.

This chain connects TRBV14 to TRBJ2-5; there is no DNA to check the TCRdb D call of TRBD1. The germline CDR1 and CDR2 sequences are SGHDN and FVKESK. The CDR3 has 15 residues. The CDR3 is CASSQVGTEQETQYF.